These T cell receptor beta chains were read from a single sample in a study of beta chain features in type 1 diabetes. TCRdb keeps only in-frame clones here, not all; method: immunoSEQ multiplex PCR. The sample records around 600,000 clones, around 12% being singletons. Sample: naive CD4+ T cells from blood. These receptor sequences come from a man aged 25-40 years with type 1 diabetes. The conserved cysteine and the conserved F or W are not part of the CDR3 here. Clone size, where shown, is once, few, many, or a class for clones that have expanded.

clone_size	j_call	v_call	cdr3_aa
few	TRBJ2-3	TRBV4-3	ASSQALADTQY
.	TRBJ2-7	TRBV30	AWSYAYEQY
.	TRBJ1-3	TRBV7-2	ASSFSGPGSGNTIY
.	TRBJ1-2	TRBV6-5	ASSYSNSGSYGYT
.	TRBJ2-3	TRBV5-1	ASSLATAGGRDTQY
few	TRBJ1-6	TRBV28	ASSSPTGTPLH
few	TRBJ1-2	TRBV6-6	ASAALDRGHGYT
.	TRBJ1-1	TRBV7-2	ASSLGRDRENTEAF
few	TRBJ1-2	TRBV7-9	ASSQGTGTNYGYT
few	TRBJ1-5	TRBV28	ASSLTSNQPQH
.	TRBJ1-2	TRBV6-5	ASAPEVRYGYT
.	TRBJ2-5	TRBV30	AWSVLGTGAQETQY
few	TRBJ1-5	TRBV30	AWSVGASNQPQH
.	TRBJ1-5	TRBV27	ASRPWADSNQPQH
few	TRBJ2-1	TRBV9	ASSLLAGGQSSYNEQF
.	TRBJ2-1	TRBV30	AWSLMGGQF
few	TRBJ2-2	TRBV29-1	SVTDNTGELF
few	TRBJ2-7	TRBV30	AWSLTGQGAGEQY
few	TRBJ1-2	TRBV29-1	SVESGYT
.	TRBJ2-5	TRBV5-1	ASSPSSGGNEETQY
.	TRBJ1-2	TRBV5-1	ASSLLHSKGNGYT
few	TRBJ2-3	TRBV11-3	ASSLDPPRGLSTDTQY
few	TRBJ2-2	TRBV11-2	ASSFAGPGELF
.	TRBJ2-3	TRBV7-6	ASSLGLSGGTDTQY
few	TRBJ2-5	TRBV5-1	ASSLEFETQY
.	TRBJ1-2	TRBV5-4	ASSLGEGYGYT
few	TRBJ2-7	TRBV7-2	ASSLAGTGGPYEQY
.	TRBJ1-2	TRBV5-4	ASSVTGNTNYGYT
few	TRBJ2-7	TRBV5-1	ASSPTPGSTYEQY
.	TRBJ2-5	TRBV5-4	ASSLAGTKETQY
few	TRBJ1-6	TRBV28	ASRFLGQGASPLH